What follows are 30 T cell receptor beta chains derived from one specimen sequenced in a study of cytomegalovirus exposure and HLA in healthy donors. PCR amplification relied on 60 Vbeta primers (plus 13 Jbeta primers). Here immunoSEQ multiplex PCR was the method, and the copy in TCRdb shows in-frame clones only, minus some. The sample shows approximately 150,000 clones, roughly 80% of them seen only once. The specimen was PBMCs. These receptors came from a male donor in good health and CMV-seronegative.

V usage is TRBV18 and J usage is TRBJ1-1, with a possible D match to TRBD1 (5 bases). Germline CDR1 reads KGHSH; CDR2 reads LQKENI. Trimming took 4 bases from V and 3 from J, leaving 21 bases between them. The CDR3 is 17 residues long. Here the CDR3 reads CASSRVRFGGMDTEAFF. DNA for the CDR3: TGTGCCAGCTCACGAGTACGATTCGGGGGGATGGACACTGAAGCTTTCTTT.

The chain couples TRBV6-4 to TRBJ1-1; D is uncertain. CDR1 and CDR2 from the germline V gene are MRHNA and SNTAGT. The CDR3 totals 13 residues. V was trimmed by 6 bases and J by 1 base, leaving 9 bases between them. The CDR3: CASRLNRNTEAFF. In DNA, the CDR3 is TGTGCCAGCAGATTAAACAGGAACACTGAAGCTTTCTTT.

The gene calls are TRBV6-1 and TRBJ1-2; the match to TRBD1 covers 7 bases. The junction had 8 bases not matched to a gene; V was cut back by 3 bases and J by 4 bases. The CDR3 length is 15 residues. Germline CDR1 and CDR2: MNHNS and SASEGT. CDR3 DNA: TGTGCCAGCAGTGATGGGACAGTACTTTTCTATGGCTACACCTTC. Its translation is CASSDGTVLFYGYTF.

V usage is TRBV11-2 and J usage is TRBJ2-7; tentatively, D is TRBD2 (5 bases). The V and J ends lost 5 bases and 0 bases respectively, with 11 bases between them. CDR3 size: 14 residues. Germline V gene lookup returns CDR1 SGHAT and CDR2 FQNNGV. CDR3 sequence: CASSPREGSYEQYF. The CDR3 DNA sequence: TGTGCCAGCAGCCCAAGAGAGGGCTCCTACGAGCAGTACTTC.

V usage is TRBV4-1 and J usage is TRBJ2-4; 11 bases map to TRBD2. The CDR3 runs 20 residues. The V gene's germline CDR1 is MGHRA and CDR2 YSYEKL. V trimming: 0 bases; J trimming: 0 bases; junction bases outside the gene matches: 10. The CDR3 region is CASSQDGRLAGPIAKNIQYF. As DNA, the CDR3 is TGCGCCAGCAGCCAAGACGGGAGACTAGCGGGGCCAATAGCCAAAAACATTCAGTACTTC.

The rearrangement links TRBV4-3 to TRBJ2-3, with 12 bases lining up with TRBD2. Germline V gene sequence: CDR1 LGHNA, CDR2 YSLEER. After removal of 2 bases from V and 6 bases from J, the junction contained 18 bases not matched to a gene. The CDR3 is 20 residues long. The CDR3 DNA follows: TGCGCCAGCAGCCAAATATGGGCTAGCGGGGGGGTTTCCGCTCTGGATACGCAGTATTTT. Amino acid sequence: CASSQIWASGGVSALDTQYF.

This clone turned up a few times. V and J are TRBV6-5 and TRBJ2-7, with a weak D call TRBD1 (6 bases). The germline V gene encodes CDR1 MNHEY and CDR2 SVGAGI. The CDR3 consists of 15 residues. Trimming cost V 3 bases and J 2 bases, with 14 bases left between them. The CDR3 DNA reads as TGTGCCAGCAGTTATAACTACAGGACAGCCTACGAGCAGTACTTC. The encoded protein is CASSYNYRTAYEQYF.

The J gene is TRBJ1-1, the V gene TRBV10-3, with D perhaps TRBD1 (5 bases). The CDR3 covers 13 residues. Deletions cut 6 bases from V and 4 bases from J, with 12 bases between. The germline CDR1 and CDR2 sequences are ENHRY and SYGVKD. The CDR3 reads CAISQGLRTEAFF. In nucleotides, the CDR3 is TGTGCCATCAGCCAGGGTTTGCGCACTGAAGCTTTCTTT.

J is TRBJ1-2 and V is TRBV2, with 9 bases identical to TRBD1. After removal of 3 bases from V and 8 bases from J, the junction contained 7 bases not matched to a gene. Germline V gene data show CDR1 as SNHLY and CDR2 as FYNNEI. The CDR3 is 14 amino acids. In DNA form, the CDR3 reads TGTGCCAGCAGTGATTGGGACAGGGCTCACGGCTACACCTTC. Protein product: CASSDWDRAHGYTF. Supplemented by reference TRBV2 and TRBJ1-2, the full variable domain reads EPEVTQTPSHQVTQMGQEVILRCVPISNHLYFYWYRQILGQKVEFLVSFYNNEISEKSEIFDDQFSVERPDGSNFTLKIRSTKLEDSAMYFCASSDWDRAHGYTFGSGTRLTVV.

The chain combines TRBV9 with TRBJ1-1, with D tentatively TRBD1 (5 bases). The CDR3 totals 13 residues. V lost 0 bases and J lost 4, with 7 bases in between. Germline V gives CDR1 SGDLS, CDR2 YYNGEE. CDR3: CASSVEGLTEAFF. The CDR3 nucleotides read TGTGCCAGCAGCGTAGAGGGACTCACTGAAGCTTTCTTT.

As concerns this clone: Different DNA sequences within this sample yield the same CDR3. This chain connects TRBV6-6 to TRBJ2-5; D ambiguous. The CDR3 runs 11 residues. With 3 bases removed from V and 4 bases from J, the gap between germline ends came to 3 bases. Germline V lookup: CDR1 MNHNY, CDR2 SVGAGI (reference sequence). The CDR3 DNA is TGTGCCAGCAGTTATAGAGAGACCCAGTACTTC. Translated: CASSYRETQYF.

J is TRBJ1-5 and V is TRBV14, with D hard to call. The germline V gene encodes CDR1 SGHDN and CDR2 FVKESK. The CDR3 extends over 14 amino acids. V was cut by 4 bases and J by 0 bases, with 7 bases left in between. The CDR3 bases are TGTGCCAGCAGCCCATCCTATAGCAATCAGCCCCAGCATTTT. Protein sequence: CASSPSYSNQPQHF.

With regard to this clone: One junction end does not reproduce the germline sequence, and a read error may be involved. The gene calls are TRBV6-1 and TRBJ1-1, with D possibly matching TRBD1 (6 bases). CDR1 is MNHNS and CDR2 is SASEGT in the germline V gene. This CDR3 is built from 13 residues. The chain's CDR3 is CASNEQGNTEAFF. CDR3 nucleotide sequence: TGTGCCAGCAATGAACAGGGGAACACTGAAGCTTTCTTT.

This clone was seen once. The rearrangement joins TRBV11-2 to TRBJ2-3, with TRBD1 identical over 7 bases. The V and J ends lost 6 bases and 6 bases, in that order; junction bases with no gene match: 6. Germline CDR1 is SGHAT and CDR2 is FQNNGV. This CDR3 region has 13 residues. DNA of the CDR3: TGTGCCAGCAGAAGGGGGCGTGAGGATACGCAGTATTTT. It yields the protein CASRRGREDTQYF.

This clone was seen only a few times. The chain combines TRBV6-1 with TRBJ1-6; no clear D. This CDR3 comprises 15 residues. CDR1 and CDR2 from the germline V gene are MNHNS and SASEGT. V was pared by 4 bases and J by 3 bases, with 10 bases between. This CDR3 reads CASSGGLIYNSPLHF. The CDR3 nucleotides read TGTGCCAGCAGTGGAGGTCTGATCTATAATTCACCCCTCCACTTT.

This clone has only one observation. This sequence joins TRBV13 and TRBJ2-2; 10 nucleotides line up with TRBD1. Looked up from germline, CDR1 is PRHDT and CDR2 is FYEKMQ (reference sequence). This CDR3 contains 15 residues. With 3 bases clipped from V and 6 bases from J, the junction kept 4 bases outside the gene matches. The CDR3 protein is CASSFRDRGAGELFF. For the CDR3, the DNA is TGTGCCAGCAGCTTCCGGGACAGGGGCGCCGGGGAGCTGTTTTTT.

The chain uses TRBV6-6 and TRBJ1-2, with TRBD1 matching over 7 bases. There are 13 residues in the CDR3. The junction had 2 bases not matched to a gene; V was cut back by 2 bases and J by 5 bases. Germline CDR1 reads MNHNY; CDR2 reads SVGAGI (reference sequence). The CDR3 reads CASSYRDSYGYTF. In DNA, the CDR3 is TGTGCCAGCAGTTACCGGGACAGTTATGGCTACACCTTC.

This chain connects TRBV18 to TRBJ2-5; 7 positions agree with TRBD1. This CDR3 comprises 14 residues. In germline, CDR1 is KGHSH, CDR2 LQKENI. With V trimmed by 3 bases and J by 5 bases, 6 bases remained unmatched. CDR3 loop: CASSPPGQYETQYF. The CDR3 DNA reads as TGTGCCAGCTCACCCCCGGGACAGTACGAGACCCAGTACTTC.

This chain links TRBV6-6 with TRBJ2-7; D unresolved. Between the trimmed V and J ends, which lost 5 bases and 0 bases, there was a span of 11 bases. Germline V gives CDR1 MNHNY, CDR2 SVGAGI (reference sequence). The CDR3 runs to 14 residues. CDR3 nucleotide sequence: TGTGCCAGCAGTCCAAGTGTTAGCTCCTACGAGCAGTACTTC. Translating it yields CASSPSVSSYEQYF.

This clone was found a few times. The rearrangement joins TRBV5-4 to TRBJ1-2, with D possibly being TRBD1 (5 bases). The germline V gene encodes CDR1 SGHNT and CDR2 YYREEE (reference sequence). The CDR3 is made up of 14 amino acids. Trimming pared 4 bases from V and 6 bases from J, leaving 16 bases between. CDR3 loop: CASSMGGRSDGYTF. The CDR3 nucleotides are TGTGCCAGCAGCATGGGGGGGAGGTCGGATGGCTACACCTTC.

In the case of this clone: A much more abundant neighbour one base away suggests this may be a read error. V usage is TRBV13 and J usage is TRBJ1-3, with D unresolved. The CDR3 runs 12 residues. CDR1 PRHDT and CDR2 FYEKMQ come from the germline V gene (reference sequence). The V end lost 5 bases, the J end lost 4 bases, and 6 bases lay between the germline ends. The CDR3 spells CASSPRGNTIYF. In nucleotides, the CDR3 is TGTGCCAGCAGCCCCCGGGGAAACACCATATATTTT. The full variable domain, completed using reference TRBV13 and TRBJ1-3, is AAGVIQSPRHLIKEKRETATLKCYPIPRHDTVYWYQQGPGQDPQFLISFYEKMQSDKGSIPDRFSAQQFSDYHSELNMSSLELGDSALYFCASSPRGNTIYFGEGSWLTVV.

The chain combines TRBV6-5 with TRBJ1-2; D is uncertain. The CDR3 spans 13 residues. The germline V gene has CDR1 MNHEY and CDR2 SVGAGI. The V end lost 3 bases, the J end lost 6 bases, and 11 bases lay between the germline ends. The CDR3 coding sequence is TGTGCCAGCAGTTATGACGGGAATGATGGCTACACCTTC. Translated, it gives CASSYDGNDGYTF.

This rearrangement joins TRBV2 to TRBJ2-7, with 11 bases lining up with TRBD2. J gave up 0 bases and V 6 bases, and 7 bases lay outside the gene matches. CDR1 SNHLY and CDR2 FYNNEI come from the germline V gene. This CDR3 is 16 amino acids long. CDR3 amino acids: CASRQLAGAYSYEQYF. Here the CDR3 DNA reads TGTGCCAGCAGGCAACTAGCGGGGGCCTACTCCTACGAGCAGTACTTC.

This chain's CDR3 is CASSVLGQGTGELFF. CDR3 DNA sequence: TGTGCCAGCAGCGTCCTGGGACAGGGGACCGGGGAGCTGTTTTTT. The rearrangement joins TRBV7-8 to TRBJ2-2; 10 positions match TRBD1. CDR1 is SGHVS, CDR2 FQNEAQ, per germline. The CDR3 contains 15 residues. With 5 bases clipped from V and 5 bases from J, the junction kept 5 bases outside the gene matches.

The V and J genes are TRBV19 and TRBJ2-1; D is possibly TRBD2 (5 bases). The V end was cut by 0 bases, the J end by 4 bases, with 16 bases between. Germline CDR1 and CDR2: LNHDA and SQIVND (reference sequence). This CDR3 has 17 residues. CDR3 in amino acids: CASSIDRTGETYNEQFF. The CDR3, as DNA: TGTGCCAGTAGTATAGATCGTACCGGGGAAACTTACAATGAGCAGTTCTTC.

The sample holds a few counts of this clone. The V gene is TRBV5-1, the J gene TRBJ2-3, with TRBD1 identical over 7 bases. The germline gives CDR1 SGHRS, CDR2 YFSETQ. The V segment lost 6 bases and the J segment 0 bases; nucleotides outside the gene matches: 13. The length of the CDR3 is 17 residues. The CDR3: CASTRASSGQSTDTQYF. The DNA of the CDR3 is TGCGCCAGCACCCGGGCGAGTTCGGGACAGAGCACAGATACGCAGTATTTT.

V is TRBV6-1 and J is TRBJ2-5, with 8 bases lining up with TRBD1. CDR3 length equals 14 residues. The V gene's germline CDR1 is MNHNS and CDR2 SASEGT. With V trimmed by 6 bases and J by 5 bases, 8 bases remained unmatched. CDR3 sequence reads: CASRTGVRWETQYF. The CDR3 DNA reads as TGTGCCAGCAGGACAGGGGTACGTTGGGAGACCCAGTACTTC.

This clone occurred once. The genes are TRBV7-2 and TRBJ1-2; no firm D call. Germline V gene lookup returns CDR1 SGHTA and CDR2 FQGNSA. V was pared by 4 bases and J by 3 bases, with 15 bases between. The CDR3 length is 15 residues. The CDR3 region is CASSSDYRRDYGYTF. CDR3 sequence (DNA): TGTGCCAGCAGCTCAGATTACAGACGTGACTATGGCTACACCTTC.

This clone has only one observation. J is TRBJ2-3 and V is TRBV10-1, with 8 bases lining up with TRBD1. Trimming at V came to 3 bases and at J to 2 bases, leaving 4 bases not matched to a gene. The CDR3 sequence is 15 residues long. Germline assignment: CDR1 WNHNN and CDR2 SYGVQD (reference sequence). CDR3 DNA sequence: TGCGCCAGCAGTGATCAGGGGGCTAACACAGATACGCAGTATTTT. It encodes CASSDQGANTDTQYF.

This clone was seen a handful of times. The chain uses TRBV5-4 and TRBJ2-5; D is perhaps TRBD2 (5 bases). CDR3 length: 13 residues. Germline assignment: CDR1 SGHNT and CDR2 YYREEE (reference sequence). V gave up 9 bases and J gave up 4 bases, with 16 bases separating them. The CDR3 spells CAISNGLGETQYF. The CDR3 DNA sequence: TGTGCCATCTCTAACGGACTGGGAGAGACCCAGTACTTC.